This TCR beta chain was identified in a study of response to subunit inactivated influenza vaccine. Regarding the study as a whole: Authors suggested each seasonal influenza vaccination recruits few new T cells.

This clonotype occurred a few times. What it binds is unknown. This CDR3 has 18 amino acids. Germline V CDR1 and CDR2: SGHAT, FQDESV (reference sequence). V dropped 2 bases and J dropped 2; count of bases not matched to a gene: 12. One entry per CDR3 protein, called by TCRdb with MiXCR from the RT-PCR reads. The table lists more than 450,000 distinct CDR3 sequences, over 9.5% of them singletons. The sample in question was PBMCs from blood, obtained on the day of vaccination. The V call is TRBV11-1, the J call TRBJ2-5, with 9 bases matching TRBD1. This receptor was taken from a man between 50 and 59 years old who received an inactivated influenza vaccine. The CDR3 loop is CASSLKSPDRGLQETQYF. The CDR3 bases are TGTGCCAGCAGCTTAAAGAGTCCGGACAGGGGTCTGCAAGAGACCCAGTACTTC.